This TCR beta chain was obtained from a study of regulatory T cells in long-lasting Graves disease. Broader study findings: Persistent disease favored TRBV28, TRBJ1-2 and TRBJ2-5.

Notes on this clonotype: Its specificity is not known. An end of the junction does not agree with germline; a read error may underlie this.

Time point indicated: newly diagnosed GD, antithyroid drugs for less than 3 months. Making the TCR library involved RNA that had been extracted from PBMCs. The patients were enrolled through endocrinology in Xi'an, China. The CDR3 runs to 14 residues. Per germline, CDR1 SEHNR and CDR2 FQNEAQ (reference sequence). CDR3-region Arm-PCR and iRepertoire HTBI primers produced the TCR beta libraries. TCRdb re-called the multiplex PCR reads with MiXCR, one entry per CDR3 protein. The sample holds roughly 610,000 distinct CDR3 sequences, around 17% seen once. A further study also used this sample, focusing on T cells in Graves' hyperthyroidism and ophthalmopathy. This second report adds: In blood, most of the thyroid clonotypes expanded above 0.001 were also present.

Sequenced here: peripheral blood mononuclear cells (PBMCs), sampled at new diagnosis, from a patient treated with antithyroid drugs. This TCR was recovered from a woman in her thirties with Graves disease. The chain carries TRBV7-9 and TRBJ1-5, with D unresolved. CDR3 sequence (DNA): TGTGCCGGCAGCTTAGCGACTCGAGATCAGCCCCAGCATTTT. Amino acids: CAGSLATRDQPQHF. The full variable domain, its missing parts supplied by reference TRBV7-9 and TRBJ1-5, is DTGVSQNPRHKITKRGQNVTFRCDPISEHNRLYWYRQTLGQGPEFLTYFQNEAQLEKSRLLSDRFSAERPKGSFSTLEIQRTEQGDSAMYLCAGSLATRDQPQHFGDGTRLSIL.